These T cell receptor beta chains were read from a single sample in a study of blood T cell repertoires in COVID-19. Profiling relied on immunoSEQ multiplex PCR, and the TCRdb table lists in-frame clones only, not all of them. The data contain about 130,000 clones, approximately 84% of them singletons. The sample was peripheral blood. The source of these receptors is a human donor in a cohort sampled during active COVID-19. The CDR3 runs from the conserved cysteine through the conserved F or W. The D gene is left open where the match is weak. Clone size, where shown, is once, few, many, or a class for clones that have expanded.

len: 11; d_gene: .; v_gene: TRBV15; abundance: .; j_gene: TRBJ1-2; CDR3aa: CATSAGVGYTF; CDR3nt: TGTGCCACCAGCGCAGGTGTGGGCTACACCTTC
len: 17; d_gene: TRBD1; v_gene: TRBV7-9; abundance: .; j_gene: TRBJ1-5; CDR3aa: CASSSGVGTASNQPQHF; CDR3nt: TGTGCCAGCAGCTCCGGGGTAGGGACAGCTAGCAATCAGCCCCAGCATTTT
len: 14; d_gene: .; v_gene: TRBV3-1/TRBV3-2; abundance: .; j_gene: TRBJ2-6; CDR3aa: CASSQDSGRGVLTF; CDR3nt: TGTGCCAGCAGCCAAGATTCGGGCAGGGGAGTCCTGACTTTC
len: 18; d_gene: TRBD2; v_gene: TRBV4-2; abundance: .; j_gene: TRBJ2-5; CDR3aa: CASSQDTSGGSVGETQYF; CDR3nt: TGTGCCAGCAGCCAAGATACTAGCGGGGGCTCCGTTGGAGAGACCCAGTACTTC
len: 13; d_gene: TRBD1; v_gene: TRBV19; abundance: .; j_gene: TRBJ1-5; CDR3aa: CASRDRRNQPQHF; CDR3nt: TGTGCCAGTAGGGACAGGAGAAATCAGCCCCAGCATTTT
len: 15; d_gene: .; v_gene: TRBV7-9; abundance: .; j_gene: TRBJ2-7; CDR3aa: CASSLAGQRSYEQYF; CDR3nt: TGTGCCAGCAGCTTAGCGGGGCAGCGTTCCTACGAGCAGTACTTC
len: 13; d_gene: .; v_gene: TRBV2; abundance: .; j_gene: TRBJ1-5; CDR3aa: CASSEVRSQPQHF; CDR3nt: TGTGCCAGCAGTGAAGTAAGGAGTCAGCCCCAGCATTTT
len: 16; d_gene: TRBD1; v_gene: TRBV6-1; abundance: .; j_gene: TRBJ2-3; CDR3aa: CASSEDRGPVTDTQYF; CDR3nt: TGTGCCAGCAGTGAAGACAGGGGGCCAGTCACAGATACGCAGTATTTT
len: 17; d_gene: TRBD1; v_gene: TRBV5-6; abundance: .; j_gene: TRBJ2-7; CDR3aa: CASSFLSTGRISYEQYF; CDR3nt: TGTGCCAGCAGCTTCCTGTCGACAGGGAGAATCTCCTACGAGCAGTACTTC
len: 14; d_gene: .; v_gene: TRBV5-4; abundance: .; j_gene: TRBJ2-3; CDR3aa: CASSPTGSTDTQYF; CDR3nt: TGTGCCAGCAGCCCAACGGGGAGCACAGATACGCAGTATTTT
len: 15; d_gene: .; v_gene: TRBV6-5; abundance: .; j_gene: TRBJ1-2; CDR3aa: CASSSGGRPHYGYTF; CDR3nt: TGTGCCAGCAGCTCCGGGGGGCGCCCTCACTATGGCTACACCTTC
len: 15; d_gene: TRBD1; v_gene: TRBV5-1; abundance: .; j_gene: TRBJ1-1; CDR3aa: CASSFGAGGNTEAFF; CDR3nt: TGCGCCAGCAGCTTTGGGGCAGGGGGGAACACTGAAGCTTTCTTT
len: 15; d_gene: .; v_gene: TRBV6-1; abundance: .; j_gene: TRBJ1-2; CDR3aa: CASSDRQATGYGYTF; CDR3nt: TGTGCCAGCAGTGACAGGCAGGCTACAGGGTATGGCTACACCTTC
len: 14; d_gene: TRBD1; v_gene: TRBV3-1/TRBV3-2; abundance: .; j_gene: TRBJ1-1; CDR3aa: CASSSRDRGTEAFF; CDR3nt: TGTGCCAGCAGCTCCCGGGACAGGGGCACTGAAGCTTTCTTT
len: 15; d_gene: TRBD1; v_gene: TRBV3-1/TRBV3-2; abundance: .; j_gene: TRBJ2-7; CDR3aa: CASSQTWDSSYEQYF; CDR3nt: TGTGCCAGCAGCCAAACCTGGGACAGCTCCTACGAGCAGTACTTC
len: 16; d_gene: TRBD1; v_gene: TRBV6-1; abundance: .; j_gene: TRBJ2-2; CDR3aa: CASSELWDRGSGELFF; CDR3nt: TGTGCCAGCAGTGAATTGTGGGACAGGGGGTCCGGGGAGCTGTTTTTT
len: 15; d_gene: TRBD1; v_gene: TRBV11-2; abundance: .; j_gene: TRBJ2-7; CDR3aa: CASSSTGGSTYEQYF; CDR3nt: TGTGCCAGCAGCTCCACAGGGGGCTCCACCTACGAGCAGTACTTC
len: 16; d_gene: .; v_gene: TRBV3-1/TRBV3-2; abundance: .; j_gene: TRBJ1-2; CDR3aa: CASSQRAGKDNYGYTF; CDR3nt: TGTGCCAGCAGCCAACGTGCAGGGAAGGATAACTATGGCTACACCTTC
len: 14; d_gene: .; v_gene: TRBV9; abundance: .; j_gene: TRBJ2-7; CDR3aa: CASSHRDSTYEQYF; CDR3nt: TGTGCCAGCAGCCACCGGGACTCCACCTACGAGCAGTACTTC
len: 16; d_gene: TRBD2; v_gene: TRBV3-1/TRBV3-2; abundance: .; j_gene: TRBJ2-3; CDR3aa: CASSLISGGRTDTQYF; CDR3nt: TGTGCCAGCAGCCTCATTAGCGGGGGTCGCACAGATACGCAGTATTTT
len: 16; d_gene: .; v_gene: TRBV9; abundance: .; j_gene: TRBJ1-5; CDR3aa: CASSVPTGKSNQPQHF; CDR3nt: TGTGCCAGCAGCGTCCCTACAGGGAAGAGCAATCAGCCCCAGCATTTT
len: 15; d_gene: TRBD1; v_gene: TRBV2; abundance: few; j_gene: TRBJ1-4; CDR3aa: CASSEEGDRDEKLFF; CDR3nt: TGTGCCAGCAGTGAAGAAGGGGACAGGGACGAAAAACTGTTTTTT
len: 16; d_gene: TRBD2; v_gene: TRBV10-3; abundance: .; j_gene: TRBJ2-3; CDR3aa: CAISATVAGGTDTQYF; CDR3nt: TGTGCCATCAGTGCTACGGTCGCGGGAGGGACAGATACGCAGTATTTT
len: 15; d_gene: .; v_gene: TRBV25-1; abundance: .; j_gene: TRBJ1-2; CDR3aa: CASSDPGSANYGYTF; CDR3nt: TGTGCCAGCAGTGACCCAGGGTCAGCTAACTATGGCTACACCTTC
len: 21; d_gene: .; v_gene: TRBV2; abundance: .; j_gene: TRBJ2-3; CDR3aa: CASNVQTAGVSSFIGTDTQYF; CDR3nt: TGTGCCAGCAACGTGCAGACGGCAGGGGTATCGTCTTTTATCGGCACAGATACGCAGTATTTT
len: 17; d_gene: TRBD2; v_gene: TRBV5-1; abundance: .; j_gene: TRBJ2-1; CDR3aa: CASSGASGGAAYNEQFF; CDR3nt: TGCGCCAGCAGTGGTGCTAGCGGGGGGGCCGCCTACAATGAGCAGTTCTTC
len: 13; d_gene: .; v_gene: TRBV7-9; abundance: once; j_gene: TRBJ1-2; CDR3aa: CASSLRDSYGYTF; CDR3nt: TGTGCCAGCAGCTTACGTGACAGCTATGGCTACACCTTC
len: 14; d_gene: TRBD1; v_gene: TRBV27; abundance: .; j_gene: TRBJ2-1; CDR3aa: CARDSGTEYNEQFF; CDR3nt: TGTGCCAGAGACTCCGGGACAGAATACAATGAGCAGTTCTTC
len: 13; d_gene: .; v_gene: TRBV6-5; abundance: .; j_gene: TRBJ2-7; CDR3aa: CASCKTATYEQYF; CDR3nt: TGTGCCAGCTGCAAGACAGCGACCTACGAGCAGTACTTC
len: 17; d_gene: TRBD1; v_gene: TRBV11-2; abundance: .; j_gene: TRBJ1-6; CDR3aa: CASSLVVGGTYNSPLHF; CDR3nt: TGTGCCAGCAGCTTAGTAGTAGGGGGCACCTATAATTCACCCCTCCACTTT
len: 15; d_gene: .; v_gene: TRBV19; abundance: .; j_gene: TRBJ1-5; CDR3aa: CASSDVDYSNQPQHF; CDR3nt: TGTGCCAGTAGTGATGTCGACTATAGCAATCAGCCCCAGCATTTT
len: 14; d_gene: TRBD1; v_gene: TRBV29-1; abundance: .; j_gene: TRBJ2-5; CDR3aa: CSVSPGTGEETQYF; CDR3nt: TGCAGCGTTTCCCCCGGGACAGGCGAAGAGACCCAGTACTTC
len: 15; d_gene: TRBD2; v_gene: TRBV7-8; abundance: .; j_gene: TRBJ2-2; CDR3aa: CASSLALAGNGELFF; CDR3nt: TGTGCCAGCAGCTTAGCACTAGCGGGGAACGGGGAGCTGTTTTTT
len: 18; d_gene: TRBD2; v_gene: TRBV2; abundance: few; j_gene: TRBJ2-1; CDR3aa: CASSEVASGGLPYNEQFF; CDR3nt: TGTGCCAGCAGTGAAGTAGCGAGCGGGGGTCTACCCTACAATGAGCAGTTCTTC
len: 15; d_gene: TRBD2; v_gene: TRBV5-1; abundance: .; j_gene: TRBJ2-7; CDR3aa: CASSLGSGGSYEQYF; CDR3nt: TGCGCCAGCAGCTTGGGGAGCGGGGGGTCCTACGAGCAGTACTTC
len: 15; d_gene: TRBD1; v_gene: TRBV4-1; abundance: .; j_gene: TRBJ2-7; CDR3aa: CASSQPGQGAYEQYF; CDR3nt: TGCGCCAGCAGCCAACCGGGACAGGGGGCTTACGAGCAGTACTTC